This TCR beta chain was recorded in a study of monozygotic twins with inflammatory bowel disease. The CDR3 has 14 residues. Germline V gene lookup returns CDR1 MGHRA and CDR2 YSYEKL. With regard to this clonotype: Its antigen is currently unknown.

General study findings and limits: Twins with IBD were found to have lower TCRbeta diversity (inverse Simpson) than healthy co-twins.

TCRalpha and TCRbeta cDNA went through nested PCRs of approximately 17 and 9 cycles, two in total. TCRdb derives one entry per CDR3 protein from the 5' RACE reads, leaving out DNA. The sample table sets out around 40,000 distinct CDR3 sequences. This TCR was recovered from a human donor with ulcerative colitis or Crohn's disease, or a healthy co-twin of an affected twin (not recorded which). This chain connects TRBV4-1 to TRBJ1-1. The sequenced sample was blood. CDR3 loop: CASSPRLKDTEAFF.